Below, 29 T cell receptor beta chains from the same sample are listed, as sequenced in a study of CD8+CD57+ T cells in acquired aplastic anemia. Selection for sequencing was limited to patients who had shown CD8+CD57+ cell expansion by flow cytometry. Genomic DNA was employed as the template in profiling TCR beta VDJ and CDR3. Using its own MiXCR run on the reads, TCRdb lists one record per CDR3 protein. The sample shows about 160,000 distinct CDR3 sequences, 40% to 55% of them seen only once. The sample taken for sequencing was sorted CD4+, CD8+, or CD8+CD57+ T cells (not recorded which) from PBMCs. These receptors came from a human donor with aplastic anemia.

This clonotype was seen many times. V usage is TRBV7-9 and J usage is TRBJ1-1, with 7 bases aligning to TRBD1. J gave up 5 bases and V 2 bases, and 2 bases lay outside the gene matches. Germline assignment: CDR1 SEHNR and CDR2 FQNEAQ (reference sequence). There are 13 residues in the CDR3. CDR3 bases: TGTGCCAGCAGCTTACAGGGGGATACTGAAGCTTTCTTT. Protein sequence: CASSLQGDTEAFF.

The gene calls are TRBV29-1 and TRBJ1-1, with 9 bases aligning to TRBD1. Germline V lookup: CDR1 SQVTM, CDR2 ANQGSEA. V lost 3 bases and J lost 6; bases outside the gene matches: 14. This CDR3 is 16 amino acids long. For the CDR3, the DNA is TGCAGCGTTGATACGGGACAGGGTCGTGGACTACCTGAAGCTTTCTTT. It yields the protein CSVDTGQGRGLPEAFF.

The chain recombines TRBV4-1 with TRBJ1-3; no firm D call. Trimming removed 0 bases at V and 1 base at J, with 10 bases between. This CDR3 has 16 residues. Germline CDR1 is MGHRA and CDR2 is YSYEKL. The CDR3 sequence: CASSQDPSFSGNTIYF. CDR3 sequence (DNA): TGCGCCAGCAGCCAAGATCCCAGTTTTTCTGGAAACACCATATATTTT.

The rearrangement joins TRBV6-6 to TRBJ2-5; D is unresolved. V lost 7 bases to trimming and J lost 4 bases, with 13 bases between them. Looked up from germline, CDR1 is MNHNY and CDR2 is SVGAGI (reference sequence). This CDR3 has 13 residues. The CDR3 loop reads CASTRQPRETQYF. The DNA of the CDR3 is TGTGCCAGCACCCGCCAGCCGAGAGAGACCCAGTACTTC.

This clonotype showed up many times. The chain is built from TRBV2 and TRBJ2-5; D is possibly TRBD2 (6 bases). Deletions cut 0 bases from V and 5 bases from J, with 22 bases between. The length of the CDR3 is 18 residues. Germline values: CDR1 SNHLY, CDR2 FYNNEI. The CDR3 region has the DNA TGTGCCAGCAGTGAAGCGGATATAGCGGACCTAACGAAGGAGACCCAGTACTTC. Translation: CASSEADIADLTKETQYF.

V and J are TRBV5-1 and TRBJ2-7; D is possibly TRBD1 (6 bases). This CDR3 contains 15 residues. CDR1 is SGHRS, CDR2 YFSETQ, per germline. Trimming left V 0 bases short and J 3 bases short, with 13 bases between. The DNA of the CDR3 is TGCGCCAGCAGCTTGGGAGACAGGCTCGGCTACGAGCAGTACTTC. Protein: CASSLGDRLGYEQYF.

This clonotype was detected ten times or more. The chain is built from TRBV29-1 and TRBJ1-2, with D unresolved. Per germline, CDR1 SQVTM and CDR2 ANQGSEA. Trimming took off 1 base at V and 1 base at J, with 10 bases between the two ends. The CDR3 consists of 14 residues. The CDR3 DNA is TGCAGCGTTGAAGGGGCCGCCCTTAACTATGGCTACACCTTC. Protein: CSVEGAALNYGYTF.

The sample holds one count of this clonotype. The rearrangement uses TRBV5-6 and TRBJ1-2, with 10 bases that match TRBD1. Trimming took 6 bases from V and 6 from J; bases not matched to a gene: 8. The germline V gene encodes CDR1 SGHDT and CDR2 YYEEEE. The CDR3 consists of 14 residues. The CDR3 protein is CASTYDRGHHGYTF. The CDR3 bases are TGTGCCAGCACATACGACAGGGGGCATCATGGCTACACCTTC.

In regard to this clonotype: A read error is possible here, since a much larger clone lies one base away. V gene TRBV12-3 or TRBV12-4 combines with J gene TRBJ1-5; D remains unclear. V was cut by 7 bases and J by 6 bases, with 10 bases left in between. This CDR3 has 12 residues. The CDR3 sequence: CASKSRGQPQHF. CDR3 DNA: TGTGCCAGCAAAAGTCGAGGTCAGCCCCAGCATTTT.

This clonotype was counted at least ten times. This chain links TRBV7-2 with TRBJ2-3; D not resolved. The CDR3 contains 14 residues. V was clipped by 4 bases and J by 0 bases, with 8 bases between them. Per germline, CDR1 SGHTA and CDR2 FQGNSA. DNA of the CDR3: TGTGCCAGCAGCTCTCCCGGTAGCACAGATACGCAGTATTTT. Amino acid sequence: CASSSPGSTDTQYF.

There are many counts of this clonotype. The chain uses TRBV9 and TRBJ1-1; D not resolved. The germline V gene has CDR1 SGDLS and CDR2 YYNGEE. With 0 bases removed from V and 3 bases from J, the gap between germline ends came to 6 bases. The CDR3 is 13 amino acids. CDR3 region: CASSVAGYTEAFF. DNA of the CDR3: TGTGCCAGCAGCGTAGCGGGATACACTGAAGCTTTCTTT.

As concerns this clonotype: The junction differs from germline at one of its ends, possibly a read error. The chain uses TRBV6-2 or TRBV6-3 and TRBJ2-1, with D tentatively TRBD1 (5 bases). Germline V lookup: CDR1 MNHEY, CDR2 SVGEGT. This CDR3 contains 13 residues. The CDR3 sequence: CACSLQVDNEQFF. CDR3 sequence (DNA): TGTGCCTGCAGTCTACAGGTGGACAATGAGCAGTTCTTC.

The genes are TRBV30 and TRBJ2-2, with D possibly being TRBD1 (6 bases). V was shortened by 2 bases and J by 6 bases, with 10 bases between the two germline ends. Germline CDR1 and CDR2: GTSNPN and SVGIG (reference sequence). The CDR3 is made up of 13 amino acids. CDR3: CAWSQQGPGELFF. CDR3 coding DNA: TGTGCCTGGAGTCAACAGGGTCCCGGGGAGCTGTTTTTT.

This clonotype has ten or more counts. The genes are TRBV29-1 and TRBJ1-1; 7 bases agree with TRBD1. This CDR3 is built from 14 residues. V trimming: 4 bases; J trimming: 3 bases; junction bases outside the gene matches: 8. CDR1 is SQVTM and CDR2 is ANQGSEA in the germline V gene. CDR3: CSVGDRERYTEAFF. The DNA of the CDR3 is TGCAGCGTTGGAGACAGGGAAAGGTACACTGAAGCTTTCTTT.

This clonotype was seen ten or more times. This chain links TRBV29-1 with TRBJ2-1; D may correspond to TRBD1 or TRBD2 (8 bases each). Germline V gene data show CDR1 as SQVTM and CDR2 as ANQGSEA. V dropped 6 bases and J dropped 12 bases, with 18 bases sitting between them. The CDR3 spans 12 residues. The CDR3 DNA reads TGCAGCGTCGCGGGGGGACAGGAAGTGCAGTTCTTC. Its protein product is CSVAGGQEVQFF.

There are many counts of this clonotype. The rearrangement links TRBV9 to TRBJ2-1, with D tentatively TRBD2 (5 bases). This CDR3 spans 15 amino acids. Trimming stripped 1 base from V and 9 bases from J, with 17 bases between. Germline V lookup: CDR1 SGDLS, CDR2 YYNGEE. This CDR3 is CASSVRGSDGPEQFF. In DNA, the CDR3 is TGTGCCAGCAGCGTACGAGGTAGCGATGGACCTGAGCAGTTCTTC.

This clonotype was seen at least ten times. This sequence joins TRBV20-1 and TRBJ2-1; 12 bases map to TRBD2. With V trimmed by 1 base and J by 5 bases, 0 bases remained unmatched. The CDR3 runs 14 residues. The germline CDR1 and CDR2 sequences are DFQATT and SNEGSKA (reference sequence). Written as DNA, the CDR3 is TGCAGTGCTAGAGGACTAGCGGGGGACAATGAGCAGTTCTTC. Encoded protein: CSARGLAGDNEQFF.

This sequence joins TRBV30 and TRBJ2-3; D is perhaps TRBD2 (5 bases). Per germline, CDR1 GTSNPN and CDR2 SVGIG (reference sequence). With 7 bases removed from V and 1 base from J, the gap between germline ends came to 15 bases. The CDR3 contains 14 residues. CDR3 coding DNA: TGTGCCTACCGGAGAAGCGGTCGCACAGATACGCAGTATTTT. It specifies CAYRRSGRTDTQYF.

This clonotype has at least ten counts. This chain links TRBV5-4 with TRBJ1-2; D is uncertain. This CDR3 is 13 amino acids long. Germline CDR1 SGHNT, CDR2 YYREEE (reference sequence). Trimming removed 1 base from V and 7 bases from J, with 11 bases in between. The CDR3 DNA is TGTGCCAGCAGCTTGCTATTAACTCCTGGCTACACCTTC. Its translation is CASSLLLTPGYTF.

This clonotype came up a few times. The gene calls are TRBV27 and TRBJ1-5; the match to TRBD1 covers 9 bases. Germline CDR1 reads MNHEY; CDR2 reads SMNVEV (reference sequence). The CDR3 consists of 17 residues. Unmatched junction bases numbered 17, after V lost 7 bases and J lost 7 bases. Here the CDR3 reads CASIIKRGTGSHQPQHF. The CDR3 DNA reads TGTGCCAGCATCATAAAGCGGGGGACAGGGTCGCACCAGCCCCAGCATTTT.

The sample holds one count of this clonotype. V is TRBV10-3 and J is TRBJ1-3; possible D gene TRBD1, 5 bases. In germline, CDR1 is ENHRY, CDR2 SYGVKD. The CDR3 is 15 amino acids. V lost 3 bases, J lost 2 bases, and 11 bases lay in between. The CDR3 DNA reads as TGTGCCATCAGTGACCAGACAGAAACTGGAAACACCATATATTTT. As protein: CAISDQTETGNTIYF.

There are a few counts of this clonotype. A much more abundant neighbour one base away suggests this may be a read error. This chain connects TRBV12-3 or TRBV12-4 to TRBJ1-2; D unresolved. This CDR3 region has 12 residues. CDR3 sequence (DNA): TGTGCCGGCAGACCAACGGGGTATGGCTACACCTTC. This codes for CAGRPTGYGYTF.

The chain is built from TRBV7-4 and TRBJ2-5, with 7 positions matching TRBD2. CDR1 and CDR2 from the germline V gene are SGHVT and SQSDAQ. Trimming took 1 base from V and 5 from J; bases not matched to a gene: 1. This CDR3 spans 13 amino acids. CDR3 coding DNA: TGTGCCAGCAGCTTAGAACTAGCGGAGACCCAGTACTTC. The encoded protein is CASSLELAETQYF.

V and J are TRBV10-3 and TRBJ2-1; the match to TRBD2 covers 8 bases. CDR3 length: 13 residues. Per the germline V gene, CDR1 is ENHRY and CDR2 is SYGVKD. V shed 6 bases and J 5 bases; nucleotides not matched to a gene: 3. This chain's CDR3 is CAIRGLDDNEQFF. The CDR3 DNA follows: TGTGCCATCAGGGGACTAGATGACAATGAGCAGTTCTTC.

This chain uses TRBV24-1 with TRBJ2-5, with TRBD2 matching over 10 bases. Germline V gene lookup returns CDR1 KGHDR and CDR2 SFDVKD. The J segment lost 3 bases and the V segment lost 10 bases, leaving 16 bases of the junction unmatched. The CDR3 is 17 residues long. This chain's CDR3 is CATSEIVAGGSEETQYF. DNA for the CDR3: TGTGCCACTTCAGAGATAGTAGCGGGAGGCAGTGAAGAGACCCAGTACTTC.

The chain recombines TRBV19 with TRBJ1-6; 7 bases are shared with TRBD1. CDR1 is LNHDA, CDR2 SQIVND, per germline (reference sequence). The CDR3 covers 15 residues. Trimming cost V 0 bases and J 5 bases; bases outside gene matches: 1. CDR3 protein: CASSIETGHNSPLHF. As DNA, the CDR3 is TGTGCCAGTAGTATAGAGACAGGGCATAATTCACCCCTCCACTTT. The variable domain in full, with the rest retrieved from reference TRBV19 and TRBJ1-6, is DGGITQSPKYLFRKEGQNVTLSCEQNLNHDAMYWYRQDPGQGLRLIYYSQIVNDFQKGDIAEGYSVSREKKESFPLTVTSAQKNPTAFYLCASSIETGHNSPLHFGNGTRLTVT.

This clonotype was detected many times. The chain carries TRBV19 and TRBJ2-5; a possible D gene is TRBD1 (6 bases). The CDR3 is 13 residues long. The V gene's germline CDR1 is LNHDA and CDR2 SQIVND (reference sequence). Trimming pared 2 bases from V and 5 bases from J, leaving 9 bases between. CDR3 in DNA: TGTGCCAGTAGTATACAGGGGCTGGAGACCCAGTACTTC. This gives the protein CASSIQGLETQYF.

This chain uses TRBV15 with TRBJ1-1, with 12 bases that match TRBD1. Losses at the gene ends were 5 bases for V and 2 bases for J; bases not matched to a gene: 3. Germline-derived CDR1 and CDR2 are LNHNV and YYDKDF (reference sequence). The CDR3 length is 15 residues. In DNA, the CDR3 is TGTGCCACCAGCGGGGACAGGGGGCTAAACACTGAAGCTTTCTTT. Amino acids: CATSGDRGLNTEAFF.

This clonotype came up many times. CDR3 sequence reads: CASSQGGGGDTEAFF. The CDR3 nucleotides read TGTGCCAGCAGCCAAGGTGGAGGGGGGGACACTGAAGCTTTCTTT. The rearrangement links TRBV3-1 to TRBJ1-1; a possible D gene is TRBD1 (6 bases). This CDR3 has 15 residues. CDR1 is LGHDT, CDR2 YNNKEL, per germline (reference sequence). Between the trimmed V and J ends, which lost 1 base and 3 bases, there was a span of 12 bases.